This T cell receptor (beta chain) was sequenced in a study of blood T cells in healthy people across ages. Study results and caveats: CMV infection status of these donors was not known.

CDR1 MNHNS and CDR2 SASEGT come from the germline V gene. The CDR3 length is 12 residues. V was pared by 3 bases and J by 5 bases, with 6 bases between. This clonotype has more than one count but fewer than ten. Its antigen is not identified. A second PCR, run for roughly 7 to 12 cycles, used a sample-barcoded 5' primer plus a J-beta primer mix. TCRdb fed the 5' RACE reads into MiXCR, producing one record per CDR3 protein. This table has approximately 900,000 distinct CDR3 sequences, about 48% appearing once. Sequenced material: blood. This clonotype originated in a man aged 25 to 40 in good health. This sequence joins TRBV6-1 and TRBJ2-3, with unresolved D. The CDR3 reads CASSDAVDTQYF. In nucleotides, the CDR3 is TGTGCCAGCAGTGACGCGGTAGATACGCAGTATTTT.